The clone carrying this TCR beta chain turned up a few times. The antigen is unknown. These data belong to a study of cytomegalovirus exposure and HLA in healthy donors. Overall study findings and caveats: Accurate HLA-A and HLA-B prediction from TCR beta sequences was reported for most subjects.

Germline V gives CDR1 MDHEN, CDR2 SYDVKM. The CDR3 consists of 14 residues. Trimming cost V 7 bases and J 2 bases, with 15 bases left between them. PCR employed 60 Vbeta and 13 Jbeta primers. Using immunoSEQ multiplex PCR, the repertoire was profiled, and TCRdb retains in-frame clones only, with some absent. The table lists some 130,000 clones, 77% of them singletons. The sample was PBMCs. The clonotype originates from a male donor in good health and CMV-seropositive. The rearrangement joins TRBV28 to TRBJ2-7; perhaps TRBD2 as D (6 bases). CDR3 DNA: TGTGCCAGCACCCTCGCCGGGGGTACCTACGAGCAGTACTTC. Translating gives CASTLAGGTYEQYF.